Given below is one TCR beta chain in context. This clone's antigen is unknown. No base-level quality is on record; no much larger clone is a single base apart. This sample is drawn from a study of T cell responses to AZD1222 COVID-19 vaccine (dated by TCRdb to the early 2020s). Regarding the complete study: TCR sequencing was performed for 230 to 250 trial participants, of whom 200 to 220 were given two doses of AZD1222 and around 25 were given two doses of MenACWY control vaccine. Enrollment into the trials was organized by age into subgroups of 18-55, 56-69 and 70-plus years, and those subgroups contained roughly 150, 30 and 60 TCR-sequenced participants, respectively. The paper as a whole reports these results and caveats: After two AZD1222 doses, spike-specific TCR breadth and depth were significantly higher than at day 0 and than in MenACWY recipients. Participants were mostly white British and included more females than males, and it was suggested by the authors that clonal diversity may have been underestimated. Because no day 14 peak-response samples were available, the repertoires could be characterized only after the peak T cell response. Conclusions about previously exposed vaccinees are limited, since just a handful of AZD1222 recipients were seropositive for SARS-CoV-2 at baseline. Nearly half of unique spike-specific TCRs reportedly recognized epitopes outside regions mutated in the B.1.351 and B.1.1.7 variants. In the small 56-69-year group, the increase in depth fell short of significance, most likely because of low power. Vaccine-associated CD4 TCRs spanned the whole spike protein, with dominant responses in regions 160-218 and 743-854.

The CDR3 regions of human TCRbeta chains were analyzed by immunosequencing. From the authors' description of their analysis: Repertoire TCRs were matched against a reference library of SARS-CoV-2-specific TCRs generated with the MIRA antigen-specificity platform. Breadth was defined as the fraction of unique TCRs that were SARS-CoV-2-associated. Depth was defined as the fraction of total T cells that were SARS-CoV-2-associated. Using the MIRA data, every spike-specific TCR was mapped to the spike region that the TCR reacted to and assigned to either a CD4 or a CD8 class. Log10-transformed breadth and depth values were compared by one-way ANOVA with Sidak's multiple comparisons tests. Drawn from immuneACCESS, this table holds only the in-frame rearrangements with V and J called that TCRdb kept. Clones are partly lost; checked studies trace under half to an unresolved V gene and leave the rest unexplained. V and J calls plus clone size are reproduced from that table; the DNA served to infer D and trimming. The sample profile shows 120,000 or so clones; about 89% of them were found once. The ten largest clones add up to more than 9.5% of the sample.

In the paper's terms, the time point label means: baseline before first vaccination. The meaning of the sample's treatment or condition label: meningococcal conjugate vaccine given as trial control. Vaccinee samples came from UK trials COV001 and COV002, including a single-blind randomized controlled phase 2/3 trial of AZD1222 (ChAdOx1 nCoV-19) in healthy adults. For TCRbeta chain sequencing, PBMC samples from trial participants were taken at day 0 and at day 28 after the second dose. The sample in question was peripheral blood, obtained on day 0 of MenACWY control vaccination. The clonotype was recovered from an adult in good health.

CDR3 region: CASSLLEYTEAFF. The nucleotide sequence reads as follows: TGTGCCAGCAGTTTATTGGAGTACACTGAAGCTTTCTTT. The rearrangement joined TRBV12-3 or TRBV12-4 to TRBJ1-1, with the identity of the D gene unclear. Deletion took 2 bases off V and 3 bases off J, with a span of 7 bases between the germline ends. Reading from cysteine to phenylalanine, the CDR3 counts 13 amino acids. Here the CDR3 DNA is all that survives: 39 bases in frame from base 1.